This TCR beta chain derives from a study of control samples from healthy donors and cancer patients (dated by TCRdb to 2018 to 2021). Looking up the germline V gene yields CDR1 MNHNS and CDR2 SASEGT. Inclusive of the bounding cysteine and phenylalanine, the CDR3 is 12 residues long. The DNA shown is the 36-base CDR3, in frame from base 1. V lost 2 bases and J lost 5 bases; the stretch between them is 6 bases long. The library was made by the immunoSEQ multiplex PCR assay. TCRdb holds this immuneACCESS table with in-frame rearrangements only. Some clones are missing; in checked studies, unresolved V genes explain under half, and the rest has no known cause. The sample table shows some 120,000 clones, and about 90% are seen once. Around 2% of the sample comes from the top ten. A single count supports this clone. The antigen this receptor binds is unknown. Within one base of it there is no much larger clone, and no base qualities were kept. The same CDR3 arises from other DNA sequences in this sample as well.

The TCR originated in a man aged 18 to 29 in good health. The chain is made from TRBV6-1 and TRBJ1-2, with TRBD1 tentatively as D gene (6 bases match). The sequenced sample was blood. The bases are TGTGCCAGCAGTGAACAGGGGTATGGCTACACCTTC. This encodes CASSEQGYGYTF.